This T cell receptor (beta chain) came from a study of blood T cell repertoires in COVID-19 (dated by TCRdb to 2019 to 2021). Turning to the overall study: Collaborator samples came from the United States, Italy and Spain and covered acute and convalescent phases of COVID-19. The material from the prospective study consisted of cDNA or gDNA derived from T cells, B-cell-depleted T cells, or PBMCs. The dataset comprised deeply sampled blood TCRbeta repertoires from subjects exposed to, actively infected with, or recovered from COVID-19. The repertoires were released in a freely available public database meant as a resource for research on the immune response to SARS-CoV-2. Samples were obtained from the ongoing ImmuneRACE study (first 160 participants) and from approximately 1,200 subjects provided by 6 global collaborators. The sample metadata nearly always contained a de-identified subject ID, COVID-19 status, age in years and sex. HLA class I and class II types, where available, came from metadata supplied by the sample provider rather than from assay-based typing.

The investigation overall reported the following: The amount of clinical and demographic metadata varied by source and participant and was provided uncurated.

The immunoSEQ Assay, a bias-controlled multiplex PCR, was used to amplify TCRbeta CDR3 regions from genomic DNA. The study's own analysis went as follows. The number of nucleated cells in each sample was estimated from the amplification of reference gene primers within the assay. To quantify the absolute abundance of each unique TCRbeta CDR3 rearrangement, sequence reads were collapsed and filtered. Productive Simpson clonality was computed per sample as the square root of Simpson's diversity index over productive rearrangements. TCRdb retrieved this table from immuneACCESS and kept in-frame rearrangements only. Not all clones are present; in checked studies, unresolved V genes account for under half, and no reason is known for the remainder. For V, J and clone size, that table is used; D and trimming come from the DNA. Across this sample there are 98,000 or so clones, with approximately 86% seen only once. The ten largest make up around 13% of the sample.

A remark on this clone: The clone's antigen remains unknown. Qualities for individual bases were not recorded, and no much larger clone is one base off.

Each collaborating institution followed its own protocols to collect whole blood in K2EDTA tubes. For TCRbeta analysis, collaborators shipped samples as frozen whole blood, isolated PBMCs, or DNA extracted from either of those sample types. This TCR came from a woman aged 55-75 years in a cohort sampled during active or convalescent COVID-19. Input material: peripheral blood.

This receptor has the CDR3 CSVEEASGTYEQYF. The DNA sequence is given as TGCAGCGTTGAAGAGGCTAGCGGGACATACGAGCAGTACTTC. This chain is built from TRBV29-1 and TRBJ2-7, with 9 junctional bases fitting TRBD2. Including the terminal cysteine and phenylalanine, the CDR3 comprises 14 residues. The sequence is cut down to CDR3 DNA, 42 bases in frame from base 1. From the germline V gene, CDR1 is SQVTM and CDR2 is ANQGSEA. V is trimmed back by 0 bases and J by 4 bases, and the junction contains 4 bases that no gene match accounts for.